This TCR beta chain was identified during a study of blood T cell repertoires in COVID-19. The CDR3 extends over 16 amino acids. Germline CDR1 reads MNHNS; CDR2 reads SASEGT. Between the trimmed V and J ends, which lost 1 base and 0 bases, there was a span of 7 bases. Data came from immunoSEQ multiplex PCR; TCRdb stores just in-frame clones and leaves some out. Among about 88,000 clones listed, roughly 83% were seen once. The specimen sequenced was peripheral blood. The receptor's source is a human donor in a cohort sampled during active COVID-19. This chain links TRBV6-1 with TRBJ2-6, with D hard to call. CDR3 in DNA: TGTGCCAGCAGTGAAGACAACGTCTCTGGGGCCAACGTCCTGACTTTC. Its protein product is CASSEDNVSGANVLTF.